These 3 T cell receptor beta chains were all obtained from the same sample, sequenced in a study of cytomegalovirus exposure and HLA in healthy donors. PCR amplification relied on 60 Vbeta primers (plus 13 Jbeta primers). The data were produced by immunoSEQ multiplex PCR, yet TCRdb's version contains in-frame clones alone and is incomplete. The repertoire includes more than 140,000 clones, over 75% of them detected once, and about 0.66% sits in the top ten. Sample: PBMCs. These TCRs come from a male donor in good health and CMV-seronegative.

In its sample, this clone was seen once. The chain recombines TRBV15 with TRBJ2-2; TRBD1 agrees at 7 bases. CDR1 is LNHNV and CDR2 is YYDKDF in the germline V gene (reference sequence). Trimming took 6 bases from V and 5 from J; bases not matched to a gene: 9. This CDR3 comprises 15 residues. The CDR3 loop reads CATSPDRVRTGELFF. In nucleotides, the CDR3 is TGTGCCACCAGTCCCGACAGGGTCAGGACCGGGGAGCTGTTTTTT.

The chain has TRBV13 and TRBJ2-7; 7 positions agree with TRBD1. This CDR3 contains 14 residues. Germline CDR1 PRHDT, CDR2 FYEKMQ (reference sequence). After removal of 5 bases from V and 5 bases from J, the junction contained 9 bases not matched to a gene. CDR3 sequence: CASSPPTGSDEQYF. The DNA of the CDR3 is TGTGCCAGCAGCCCCCCGACAGGGTCGGACGAGCAGTACTTC.

The rearrangement links TRBV27 to TRBJ2-7, with D possibly matching TRBD1 (6 bases). V gave up 5 bases and J gave up 7 bases, with 21 bases separating them. Germline V CDR1 and CDR2: MNHEY, SMNVEV (reference sequence). CDR3 length equals 15 residues. The CDR3 loop is CASSLGQWSPKEQYF. The CDR3 region has the DNA TGTGCCAGCAGTCTTGGACAGTGGTCCCCCAAGGAGCAGTACTTC.